The rows below give T cell receptor beta chains drawn from one sample of a study of blood T cell repertoires in COVID-19. The table came from immunoSEQ multiplex PCR; TCRdb's copy has only in-frame clones and leaves some out. The sample consists of 450,000 or so clones, roughly 90% of them appearing once. Sequencing input: peripheral blood. The receptors were gathered from a man aged 18 to 35 with COVID-19, enrolled during active disease. Each CDR3 is given with its conserved first and last residue. The order of the fields is V gene, J gene, D gene, clone size, CDR3 protein, CDR3 DNA. D genes are given only for firm matches. The size field is filled for only some rows; it gives once, few, many or a size class.

TRBV6-5	TRBJ2-1	.	.	CASRPGVYNEQFF	TGTGCCAGCAGGCCAGGGGTCTACAATGAGCAGTTCTTC
TRBV6-5	TRBJ2-7	TRBD2	.	CASAGGFYEQYF	TGTGCCAGTGCGGGGGGTTTCTACGAGCAGTACTTC
TRBV6-7	TRBJ2-3	TRBD2	once	CDLGGGRTDTQYF	TGCGACCTGGGGGGCGGGAGGACAGATACGCAGTATTTT
TRBV18	TRBJ1-4	.	.	CASSPERAEKLFF	TGTGCCAGCTCACCGGAGAGGGCTGAAAAACTGTTTTTT
TRBV12-5	TRBJ2-5	TRBD1	.	CASGGTGETQYF	TGTGCTAGTGGAGGGACAGGGGAGACCCAGTACTTC
TRBV11-3	TRBJ2-1	.	once	CASSPQAGYNEQFF	TGTGCCAGCAGCCCCCAGGCGGGATACAATGAGCAGTTCTTC
TRBV4-1	TRBJ2-1	TRBD2	.	CASSLHGTSGRGSYNEQFF	TGCGCCAGCAGCCTTCACGGGACTAGCGGGAGAGGGTCCTACAATGAGCAGTTCTTC
TRBV15	TRBJ1-3	.	.	CATSRDRGPGNTIYF	TGTGCCACCAGCAGAGACAGGGGCCCTGGAAACACCATATATTTT
TRBV11-2	TRBJ1-2	.	once	CASSSSPPQGGYTF	TGTGCCAGCAGCTCCTCCCCACCTCAGGGAGGCTACACCTTC
TRBV11-2	TRBJ2-7	.	.	CASSLSDRYEQYF	TGTGCCAGCAGCTTATCTGACAGATACGAGCAGTACTTC
TRBV6-6	TRBJ2-6	.	.	CASSSGPLSGANVLTF	TGTGCCAGCAGTTCAGGGCCCTTGAGCGGGGCCAACGTCCTGACTTTC
TRBV7-9	TRBJ2-2	TRBD1	.	CAIPRDRGPRAGELFF	TGTGCCATCCCCCGGGACAGGGGGCCTAGGGCCGGGGAGCTGTTTTTT
TRBV5-1	TRBJ1-6	TRBD1	.	CASSLGQGNSPLHF	TGCGCCAGCAGCTTAGGACAGGGAAATTCACCCCTCCACTTT
TRBV5-1	TRBJ1-1	.	.	CASSYQGIEAFF	TGCGCCAGCAGCTACCAGGGGATTGAAGCTTTCTTT
TRBV13	TRBJ1-2	TRBD1	.	CASSRTGEPYGYTF	TGTGCCAGCAGTCGGACAGGGGAACCCTATGGCTACACCTTC
TRBV11-2	TRBJ1-1	.	many	CASQQKYTEAFF	TGTGCCAGCCAACAGAAGTACACTGAAGCTTTCTTT
TRBV2	TRBJ1-4	.	.	CASSGGGNEKLFF	TGTGCCAGCAGCGGGGGTGGGAATGAAAAACTGTTTTTT
TRBV4-1	TRBJ1-4	TRBD1	.	CASSTQGVTNEKLFF	TGCGCCAGCAGCACCCAGGGGGTGACTAATGAAAAACTGTTTTTT
TRBV25-1	TRBJ2-7	TRBD1	.	CASSAGTGDYEQYF	TGTGCCAGCAGCGCCGGGACAGGGGACTACGAGCAGTACTTC
TRBV27	TRBJ2-1	.	once	CASSSYLGGILYNEQFF	TGTGCCAGCAGTTCCTACTTGGGGGGTATCTTATACAATGAGCAGTTCTTC
TRBV20-1	TRBJ2-4	.	.	CSASLADRVSIQYF	TGCAGTGCTAGTTTGGCGGACAGAGTTAGCATTCAGTACTTC
TRBV2	TRBJ2-5	.	.	CASSEEGRQTQYF	TGTGCCAGCAGTGAGGAGGGTAGACAGACCCAGTACTTC
TRBV18	TRBJ2-3	TRBD2	.	CASSPKRGSTDTQYF	TGTGCCAGCTCACCGAAGCGGGGAAGCACAGATACGCAGTATTTT
TRBV2	TRBJ1-1	TRBD1	.	CASSSDRPGNTEAFF	TGTGCCAGCAGTTCGGACAGGCCAGGGAACACTGAAGCTTTCTTT
TRBV7-8	TRBJ2-7	TRBD1	once	CASSLQRTGWNEQYF	TGTGCCAGCAGCTTACAGAGGACAGGGTGGAACGAGCAGTACTTC
TRBV24-1	TRBJ1-3	.	.	CATSDPGTGNTIYF	TGTGCCACCAGTGATCCCGGGACTGGAAACACCATATATTTT
TRBV11-2	TRBJ2-1	.	.	CASSRGGKSDEQFF	TGTGCCAGCAGCCGAGGTGGCAAGTCCGATGAGCAGTTCTTC
TRBV5-1	TRBJ1-1	.	.	CASSLVVGGNTEAFF	TGCGCCAGCAGCTTGGTTGTCGGGGGGAACACTGAAGCTTTCTTT
TRBV5-4	TRBJ2-1	TRBD2	.	CASSFAKRGPGNEQFF	TGTGCCAGCAGCTTCGCCAAGCGGGGGCCGGGCAATGAGCAGTTCTTC
TRBV7-9	TRBJ2-1	.	.	CASSFSSDEQFF	TGTGCCAGCAGCTTTTCTTCGGATGAGCAGTTCTTC
TRBV18	TRBJ2-3	.	.	CASSPLQGSEDTQYF	TGTGCCAGCTCACCATTACAGGGATCAGAAGATACGCAGTATTTT
TRBV9	TRBJ2-3	.	.	CASSQGDTQYF	TGTGCCAGCAGCCAGGGAGATACGCAGTATTTT
TRBV2	TRBJ2-7	.	.	CASSDGDSYEQYF	TGTGCCAGCAGTGATGGAGACTCCTACGAGCAGTACTTC
TRBV27	TRBJ2-6	.	.	CASSFGTFGANVLTF	TGTGCCAGCAGTTTTGGGACATTCGGGGCCAACGTCCTGACTTTC
TRBV11-3	TRBJ2-7	TRBD1	.	CASSRGTGYEQYF	TGTGCCAGCAGCCGAGGGACAGGCTACGAGCAGTACTTC
TRBV3-1/TRBV3-2	TRBJ2-7	TRBD2	.	CASSPFLAGYEQYF	TGTGCCAGCAGCCCCTTCCTAGCGGGGTACGAGCAGTACTTC
TRBV7-6	TRBJ1-2	TRBD1	.	CASSRVPTGEQYGYTF	TGTGCCAGCAGCAGGGTGCCGACAGGGGAGCAGTATGGCTACACCTTC
TRBV5-1	TRBJ2-2	TRBD2	.	CASTSNPAGFESGELFF	TGCGCCAGCACATCTAATCCAGCGGGATTTGAGTCTGGGGAGCTGTTTTTT
TRBV6-4	TRBJ2-3	.	.	CASSSDRRTDTQYF	TGTGCCAGCAGTTCCGACAGGCGCACAGATACGCAGTATTTT
TRBV7-6	TRBJ2-1	.	.	CASSLDYSGGEQFF	TGTGCCAGCAGCTTAGACTACAGCGGAGGAGAGCAGTTCTTC
TRBV27	TRBJ2-1	TRBD2	.	CASSFGSGASNEQFF	TGTGCCAGCAGTTTTGGTAGCGGGGCGTCAAATGAGCAGTTCTTC
TRBV12-3/TRBV12-4	TRBJ1-1	.	few	CASIADTEAFF	TGTGCCAGCATCGCGGACACTGAAGCTTTCTTT
TRBV5-1	TRBJ2-2	TRBD1	.	CASSLGTGRTGELFF	TGCGCCAGCAGCTTGGGGACAGGGCGAACCGGGGAGCTGTTTTTT
TRBV10-2	TRBJ2-5	TRBD2	.	CASRRGGQSETQYF	TGCGCCAGCAGGCGGGGGGGCCAGTCGGAGACCCAGTACTTC
TRBV11-3	TRBJ2-3	TRBD1	.	CASTGTGGDTQYF	TGTGCCTCCACCGGGACAGGAGGAGATACGCAGTATTTT
TRBV5-1	TRBJ2-3	TRBD2	.	CASSLGDYTDTQYF	TGCGCCAGCAGCCTGGGGGACTACACAGATACGCAGTATTTT
TRBV5-8	TRBJ1-1	.	.	CASSPGQVMNTEAFF	TGTGCCAGCAGCCCGGGACAAGTTATGAACACTGAAGCTTTCTTT
TRBV3-1/TRBV3-2	TRBJ1-6	.	.	CASSNRTNNSPLHF	TGTGCCAGCAGCAACAGGACCAATAATTCACCCCTCCACTTT
TRBV18	TRBJ2-7	TRBD2	.	CASSPPGGEASEQYF	TGTGCCAGCTCACCACCGGGGGGGGAGGCGTCCGAGCAGTACTTC
TRBV5-6	TRBJ1-4	.	.	CASSSGQHEKLFF	TGTGCCAGCAGCTCGGGTCAGCATGAAAAACTGTTTTTT
TRBV5-1	TRBJ2-7	.	.	CASSLEPGPSYEQYF	TGCGCCAGCAGCTTGGAACCGGGTCCTTCCTACGAGCAGTACTTC